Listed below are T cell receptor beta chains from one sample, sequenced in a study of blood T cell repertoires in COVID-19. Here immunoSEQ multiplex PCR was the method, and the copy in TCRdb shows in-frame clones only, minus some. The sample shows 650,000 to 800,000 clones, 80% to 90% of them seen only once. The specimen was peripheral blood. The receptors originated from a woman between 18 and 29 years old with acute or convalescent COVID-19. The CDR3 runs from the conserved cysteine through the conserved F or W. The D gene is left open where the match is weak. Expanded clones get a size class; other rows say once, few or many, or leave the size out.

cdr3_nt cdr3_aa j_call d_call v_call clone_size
TGTGCCAGCTCTCTGGCAGGTAGCGACGGGGGTGGCTACACCTTC CASSLAGSDGGGYTF TRBJ1-2 NA TRBV18 few
TGTGCCACCAGTGATTTGCCCCAACGGGGGGACTACAATGAGCAGTTCTTC CATSDLPQRGDYNEQFF TRBJ2-1 TRBD2 TRBV24-1 NA
TGTGCCAGCAGTTACTCGGACAGCCGCTCTGGAAACACCATATATTTT CASSYSDSRSGNTIYF TRBJ1-3 NA TRBV6-2/TRBV6-3 once
TGCAGCGTTGAGCTTCAGGGATTAGAGCAGTTCTTC CSVELQGLEQFF TRBJ2-1 NA TRBV29-1 NA
TGCGCCAGCAGCCAACCGACTCGGGAGGCCGGAAACACCATATATTTT CASSQPTREAGNTIYF TRBJ1-3 NA TRBV4-1 NA
TGTGCCAGCAGCGCCGGCGACAGGGGGCGATCCTACGAGCAGTACTTC CASSAGDRGRSYEQYF TRBJ2-7 TRBD1 TRBV9 once
TGTGCCAGCAGGCCATTGCGTGCCACTCAAGAGACCCAGTACTTC CASRPLRATQETQYF TRBJ2-5 NA TRBV2 NA
TGCGCCAGCAGCTCCTACGGGACAGACTATGGCTACACCTTC CASSSYGTDYGYTF TRBJ1-2 TRBD1 TRBV4-1 NA
TGTGCCAGCAGCTTCCAGGAGGACTACGAGCAGTACTTC CASSFQEDYEQYF TRBJ2-7 NA TRBV7-7 NA
TGCGCCAGCACCCCTCAGACAAAACCGAACACTGAAGCTTTCTTT CASTPQTKPNTEAFF TRBJ1-1 NA TRBV23-1 NA
TGCGCCAGCAGCCAAGATGCAGGCCTACAAGAGACCCAGTACTTC CASSQDAGLQETQYF TRBJ2-5 NA TRBV4-3 few
TGTGCCAGCAGCCTTTACAGGGGTGAAAAACTGTTTTTT CASSLYRGEKLFF TRBJ1-4 TRBD1 TRBV7-2 NA
TGTGCCTGGAGTCCCCCCGGACAGGGGGCGTCCGGGGAGCTGTTTTTT CAWSPPGQGASGELFF TRBJ2-2 TRBD1 TRBV30 NA
TGCGCCAGCAGCTTGGAGGGGTCCCCCGGGGAGCTGTTTTTT CASSLEGSPGELFF TRBJ2-2 NA TRBV5-1 NA
TGTGCCAGCAGCCAATTGAAGCGGGACAGGGAGGTTTTGAAGCATGTATACACCATATATTTT CASSQLKRDREVLKHVYTIYF TRBJ1-3 TRBD1 TRBV3-1/TRBV3-2 NA
TGTGCCACCAGTGTTTCAGATAGCAATCAGCCCCAGCATTTT CATSVSDSNQPQHF TRBJ1-5 NA TRBV24-1 NA
TGTGCCAGCAGTCAAATGGACAGGCCCTCTGGGGCCAACGTCCTGACTTTC CASSQMDRPSGANVLTF TRBJ2-6 TRBD1 TRBV28 NA
TGTGCCAGCAGCCTCCGGACAGGGGGCAAATGGGGCTACACCTTC CASSLRTGGKWGYTF TRBJ1-2 TRBD1 TRBV2 NA
TGTGCCTGGAGCGGGACTAGCGGGGGCTCCTACGAGCAGTACTTC CAWSGTSGGSYEQYF TRBJ2-7 TRBD2 TRBV30 NA
TGTGCCAGCAGCCAAGGTTGGACAGGGGGGGATCAGCCCCAGCATTTT CASSQGWTGGDQPQHF TRBJ1-5 TRBD1 TRBV3-1/TRBV3-2 NA
TGTGCCTGGAGTGCATCTATCTCGGGGACAGCCCCTAATTCACCCCTCCACTTT CAWSASISGTAPNSPLHF TRBJ1-6 TRBD1 TRBV30 NA
TGCGCCAGCAGCTTGGCCTATTCCCAGGGCTCAGGCTATGGCTACACCTTC CASSLAYSQGSGYGYTF TRBJ1-2 NA TRBV5-1 NA
TGTGCCAGCAGCAAAGACAGGGGTAATGAAAAACTGTTTTTT CASSKDRGNEKLFF TRBJ1-4 TRBD1 TRBV2 NA
TGTGCCAGCAGTTTAGCCGGGACACCGAATCAGCCCCAGCATTTT CASSLAGTPNQPQHF TRBJ1-5 NA TRBV6-5 NA
TGTGCCAGCAGTTCCACAGGGGTCTCACCCCTCCACTTT CASSSTGVSPLHF TRBJ1-6 TRBD1 TRBV6-5 NA
TGTGCCAGCAGCCTACTACAGGGGATGAGTCAGTATTTT CASSLLQGMSQYF TRBJ2-3 TRBD1 TRBV7-9 NA
TGTGCCAGCAGCGTAGGAGTGAGGAGTGAAGCTTTCTTT CASSVGVRSEAFF TRBJ1-1 NA TRBV9 NA
TGCGCCAGCAGCTTGGGACAACACGGGTCTGGGGCCAACGTCCTGACTTTC CASSLGQHGSGANVLTF TRBJ2-6 NA TRBV4-1 NA
TGCAGCGTTGAAGCGGGTGGTAGGACAGGGGCTCCCGAGCAGTACTTC CSVEAGGRTGAPEQYF TRBJ2-7 TRBD1 TRBV29-1 few
TGTGCCAGCAGCCCCGGGTTGACAGGGGTTGAATCACCCCTCCACTTT CASSPGLTGVESPLHF TRBJ1-6 TRBD1 TRBV7-9 NA
TGTGCCAGCAGTTTCGGGGTCCCTAACTATGGCTACACCTTC CASSFGVPNYGYTF TRBJ1-2 NA TRBV6-5 NA
TGCAGCGTTGTAACCTTCGGGCACCGGGACATCAACTATGGCTACACCTTC CSVVTFGHRDINYGYTF TRBJ1-2 NA TRBV29-1 NA
TGTGCCAGCACCCCGGGGGGGCCCAACACTGAAGCTTTCTTT CASTPGGPNTEAFF TRBJ1-1 NA TRBV28 few
TGTGCCAGCAGCAAAGCAATGACAGGGCAAGAGACCCAGTACTTC CASSKAMTGQETQYF TRBJ2-5 NA TRBV21-1 NA
TGCGCCAGCAGCTTGTTCCGCGGGACAGACGGAAACACCATATATTTT CASSLFRGTDGNTIYF TRBJ1-3 TRBD1 TRBV5-1 NA
TGTGCCAGCAGCTTAGACAAGAATAAATCACCCCTCCACTTT CASSLDKNKSPLHF TRBJ1-6 NA TRBV7-3 NA
TGTGCCAGCAGCTCGGGGACATACGAGTACTTC CASSSGTYEYF TRBJ2-7 NA TRBV7-2 NA
TGCGCCAGCGGCGACCTCAATCAGGGGTTCAACACTGAAGCTTTCTTT CASGDLNQGFNTEAFF TRBJ1-1 NA TRBV4-3 NA
TGTGCCAGCAGCCTCGGCCGTCAGGGCAATCAGCCCCAGCATTTT CASSLGRQGNQPQHF TRBJ1-5 NA TRBV6-2/TRBV6-3 NA
TGTGCCAGCAGCTTACGGGGTGAGGACTATGGCTACACCTTC CASSLRGEDYGYTF TRBJ1-2 NA TRBV7-9 NA
TGCGCCAGCAGACCTTGGGGGCAGACAGGGTATGGCTACACCTTC CASRPWGQTGYGYTF TRBJ1-2 TRBD1 TRBV5-1 NA
TGTGCCAGCAGCTGCCGGGACACCCATCAGCCCCAGCATTTT CASSCRDTHQPQHF TRBJ1-5 NA TRBV11-2 few
TGCGCCAGCAGTCTTCCCGAGCGGGGGGGCAGGGTGAAGACAGATACGCAGTATTTT CASSLPERGGRVKTDTQYF TRBJ2-3 TRBD2 TRBV10-2 once
TGCGCCAGCAGACCCGGACAGGGGAGGACAGATACGCAGTATTTT CASRPGQGRTDTQYF TRBJ2-3 TRBD1 TRBV5-1 once
TGTGCCACCCAAACAGGGTCAGGTATCGCCGGGGAGCTGTTTTTT CATQTGSGIAGELFF TRBJ2-2 NA TRBV10-3 once
TGTGCCAGCAGGAGGGACAGGTTTTTGTACGAGCAGTACTTC CASRRDRFLYEQYF TRBJ2-7 TRBD1 TRBV2 NA
TGTGCCAGCAGCTCACAGGGGTTCGCCATTCAGTACTTC CASSSQGFAIQYF TRBJ2-4 TRBD1 TRBV12-3/TRBV12-4 NA
TGTGCCTGGAGCCAGGGGCTCAGCAATCAGCCCCAGCATTTT CAWSQGLSNQPQHF TRBJ1-5 NA TRBV30 NA
TGTGCCAACCATTGGAGAGGGGGACCCCCTTGCTATGGCTACACCTTC CANHWRGGPPCYGYTF TRBJ1-2 NA TRBV28 NA
TGTGCCAGCAGCCGAACGGGAGCAAACAATCAGCCCCAGCATTTT CASSRTGANNQPQHF TRBJ1-5 NA TRBV5-8 few
TGCGCCAGCAGCTTCGGCGGGGGAAGCGATGAGCAGTTCTTC CASSFGGGSDEQFF TRBJ2-1 TRBD2 TRBV5-1 NA
TGTGCCAGCAGCTTCTTCTGGACAGCGAGCAATCAGCCCCAGCATTTT CASSFFWTASNQPQHF TRBJ1-5 NA TRBV5-6 NA
TGCACCAGCAGCCAAGACCGAGAAACCACTGAAGCTTTCTTT CTSSQDRETTEAFF TRBJ1-1 NA TRBV1 NA
TGTGCCAGCAGCCAAGTTAGCTCTAGCCCCAACACAGATACGCAGTATTTT CASSQVSSSPNTDTQYF TRBJ2-3 NA TRBV4-2 NA
TGCAGTGCCCCGACAGGGCGCGAGCAGTACTTC CSAPTGREQYF TRBJ2-7 TRBD1 TRBV20-1 NA